The 10 T cell receptor beta chains below were found in one sample sequenced in a study of post-analysis software for immune sequencing data (dated by TCRdb to 2014 to 2015). On the study overall, not on this receptor specifically: A few TRBV segments, including TRBV5-6, TRBV5-1 and TRBV20-1, were significantly more frequent in patients than controls.

Which antigens these TCRs recognize remains unknown. The protocol used for the library was PCR. These reads were obtained on an Illumina HiSeq 2500. To reduce PCR and sequencing biases, unique molecular identifiers were incorporated into the TCR beta cDNA libraries. TCRdb itself trimmed the public reads at Q25 with fastp, ran MiXCR and retained productive beta chains. Identical CDR3 proteins give one entry, which carries the most common genes and DNA. The sample data list some 700,000 distinct CDR3 sequences, and roughly three fifths of these were observed just once. Of the sample, about 11% falls within the top ten clones. Material: blood. These receptors came from a girl aged 2 to 10 with multiple sclerosis.

The CDR3 here is CAWSVRQGGNIQYF. CDR3 DNA: TGTGCCTGGAGTGTACGTCAGGGGGGGAACATTCAGTACTTC. V is TRBV30 and J is TRBJ2-4; D is possibly TRBD1 or TRBD2 (7 bases each). CDR1 is GTSNPN and CDR2 is SVGIG in the germline V gene (reference sequence). CDR3 length: 14 amino acids. V was trimmed by 0 bases and J by 7 bases, leaving 13 bases between them.

The chain recombines TRBV5-1 with TRBJ2-1, with 11 bases aligning to TRBD2. This CDR3 is 18 amino acids long. V shed 5 bases, J shed 4 bases, and the junction held 14 bases outside the gene matches. Germline V lookup: CDR1 SGHRS, CDR2 YFSETQ. CDR3 loop: CASSFQLAGALKYNEQFF. DNA for the CDR3: TGCGCCAGCAGTTTCCAACTAGCGGGGGCGCTAAAATACAATGAGCAGTTCTTC.

The rearrangement uses TRBV30 and TRBJ2-3, with TRBD2 identical over 10 bases. Germline CDR1 reads GTSNPN; CDR2 reads SVGIG (reference sequence). V was clipped by 0 bases and J by 0 bases; unmatched bases: 6. The CDR3 has 17 residues. Here the CDR3 reads CAWSVGLASTSTDTQYF. CDR3 in DNA: TGTGCCTGGAGTGTGGGACTAGCGTCTACTAGCACAGATACGCAGTATTTT.

The DNA for the CDR3 is TGCGCCAGCAGCTTCGCTCTTGGGCCTAGCCGGGGTGGAGATACGCAGTATTTT. This encodes CASSFALGPSRGGDTQYF. The chain uses TRBV5-1 and TRBJ2-3, with D perhaps TRBD2 (5 bases). Germline V gene sequence: CDR1 SGHRS, CDR2 YFSETQ. Trimming took 2 bases from V and 5 from J, leaving 24 bases between them. CDR3 length: 18 residues.

This chain uses TRBV28 with TRBJ1-2; 10 bases are shared with TRBD1. The CDR3 sequence is 15 residues long. Germline loops: CDR1 MDHEN, CDR2 SYDVKM. J lost 6 bases, V lost 5 bases, and 9 bases had no gene match. CDR3 coding DNA: TGTGCCAGCAGTGAGCAGACAGGGGGCCGGAATGGCTACACCTTC. Amino acids: CASSEQTGGRNGYTF.

The genes are TRBV20-1 and TRBJ2-7; D is undetermined. This CDR3 has 13 amino acids. Germline V CDR1 and CDR2: DFQATT, SNEGSKA (reference sequence). V lost 7 bases and J lost 7, with 20 bases in between. The CDR3 sequence: CSVQSPGSEEQYF. For the CDR3, the DNA is TGCAGTGTCCAATCTCCAGGCTCCGAGGAGCAGTACTTC.

This clonotype was seen more than once but under ten times. The rearrangement uses TRBV12-3 or TRBV12-4 and TRBJ2-1, with D perhaps TRBD2 (6 bases). This CDR3 is 13 amino acids long. V was trimmed by 4 bases and J by 6 bases, leaving 10 bases between them. In DNA form, the CDR3 reads TGTGCCAGCAGTTCGGAGGGAAGCAATGAGCAGTTCTTC. This translates into CASSSEGSNEQFF.

V is TRBV15 and J is TRBJ2-1, with 8 bases lining up with TRBD2. The germline V gene has CDR1 LNHNV and CDR2 YYDKDF (reference sequence). The CDR3 covers 16 residues. The V and J ends lost 0 bases and 5 bases, in that order; junction bases with no gene match: 6. Here the CDR3 reads CATSRDRAGGHNEQFF. The CDR3 DNA reads TGTGCCACCAGCAGAGATCGGGCGGGAGGACACAATGAGCAGTTCTTC. Based on the CDR3 plus reference TRBV15 and TRBJ2-1, the full variable domain is DAMVIQNPRYQVTQFGKPVTLSCSQTLNHNVMYWYQQKSSQAPKLLFHYYDKDFNNEADTPDNFQSRRPNTSFCFLDIRSPGLGDTAMYLCATSRDRAGGHNEQFFGPGTRLTVL.

This rearrangement joins TRBV6-5 to TRBJ1-2, with TRBD1 as a possible D gene (6 bases). Trimming took 0 bases from V and 3 from J, leaving 11 bases between them. This CDR3 contains 15 residues. Germline V gene data show CDR1 as MNHEY and CDR2 as SVGAGI. This CDR3 reads CASSYSPDSYYGYTF. The CDR3 DNA is TGTGCCAGCAGTTACTCCCCGGACAGTTACTATGGCTACACCTTC.

This chain uses TRBV12-3 or TRBV12-4 with TRBJ1-4; no clear D gene. Trimming took off 1 base at V and 7 bases at J, with 4 bases between the two ends. The CDR3 totals 12 residues. CDR3 nucleotides: TGTGCCAGCAGTTTAGACGGTGAAAAACTGTTTTTT. This encodes CASSLDGEKLFF.